The sequence of this TCR beta chain was determined in a study of blood T cells in healthy people across ages. The CDR3 has 15 residues. Germline V CDR1 and CDR2: SGHRS, YFSETQ. V dropped 5 bases and J dropped 6 bases, with 19 bases sitting between them. Study-wide points: Age brought a roughly linear fall in TCR beta diversity measured per million T cells.

Healthy Caucasians from Russia aged roughly 6 to 95 served as donors. Per sample, at least 6 micrograms of total RNA were extracted. Sample-barcoded 5' priming and a J-beta primer mix drove a second PCR of about 7 to 12 cycles. All samples yielded 3 million or more CDR3-containing paired-end reads. TCRdb re-derived calls from the 5' RACE reads in MiXCR, one entry per CDR3 protein. The data hold 1 million to 1.2 million distinct CDR3 sequences, with 35% to 40% observed a single time. This clonotype has just a few counts. As yet, its antigen is unknown. This chain connects TRBV5-1 to TRBJ2-3; D may be TRBD2 (6 bases). The TCR was taken from a man aged 18 to 29 in good health. Sequences were obtained from blood. The CDR3 coding sequence is TGCGCCAGCAGGGTGAATAGCGGTGGAGGGGATACGCAGTATTTT. Its translation: CASRVNSGGGDTQYF.